Below are 24 T cell receptor beta chains sequenced from a single sample in a study of blood T cell repertoires in COVID-19. The repertoire was sequenced with immunoSEQ multiplex PCR; TCRdb's copy has only in-frame clones and lacks some. The profile shows 140,000 to 150,000 clones, roughly 90% of them singletons. The material sequenced was peripheral blood. The receptors stem from a human donor in a cohort sampled during active COVID-19.

This chain connects TRBV7-2 to TRBJ2-7; 7 positions agree with TRBD2. The J segment lost 0 bases and the V segment lost 8 bases, leaving 1 base of the junction unmatched. Germline assignment: CDR1 SGHTA and CDR2 FQGNSA. The length of the CDR3 is 12 residues. The CDR3 DNA follows: TGTGCCAGCCGGGGGGACTCCTACGAGCAGTACTTC. It codes for CASRGDSYEQYF.

The genes are TRBV19 and TRBJ2-1, with a tentative D call TRBD1 (6 bases). The V and J ends lost 6 bases and 0 bases respectively, with 15 bases between them. CDR1 and CDR2 (germline): LNHDA, SQIVND (reference sequence). CDR3 length: 16 residues. CDR3 in amino acids: CASSDRRYSSYNEQFF. In nucleotides, the CDR3 is TGTGCCAGTAGCGACAGGCGATACTCCTCCTACAATGAGCAGTTCTTC.

The V gene is TRBV28, the J gene TRBJ1-2, with no clear D. Trimming pared 6 bases from V and 4 bases from J, leaving 6 bases between. Germline CDR1 MDHEN, CDR2 SYDVKM. The CDR3 runs to 11 residues. The CDR3 DNA follows: TGTGCCAGCAGAGCCTCCTATGGCTACACCTTC. Its protein product is CASRASYGYTF.

This clone has just a few counts. The chain is built from TRBV3-1 (or the pseudogene TRBV3-2) and TRBJ1-3; D remains ambiguous. Germline CDR1 is LGHDT and CDR2 is YNNKEL (reference sequence). Trimming left V 0 bases short and J 0 bases short, with 6 bases between. This CDR3 contains 15 residues. The CDR3 spells CASSQDLSSGNTIYF. The CDR3 bases are TGTGCCAGCAGCCAAGATCTCAGCTCTGGAAACACCATATATTTT.

The rearrangement joins TRBV28 to TRBJ1-6, with D perhaps matching TRBD1 (5 bases). V was cut by 5 bases and J by 4 bases, with 9 bases left in between. The germline CDR1 and CDR2 sequences are MDHEN and SYDVKM. This CDR3 has 14 amino acids. The CDR3 protein is CASSPGGYNSPLHF. Here the CDR3 DNA reads TGTGCCAGCAGTCCCGGGGGGTATAATTCACCCCTCCACTTT. The variable domain in full, with the rest retrieved from reference TRBV28 and TRBJ1-6, is DVKVTQSSRYLVKRTGEKVFLECVQDMDHENMFWYRQDPGLGLRLIYFSYDVKMKEKGDIPEGYSVSREKKERFSLILESASTNQTSMYLCASSPGGYNSPLHFGNGTRLTVT.

This rearrangement joins TRBV3-1 (or the pseudogene TRBV3-2) to TRBJ1-4; D call uncertain. The germline CDR1 and CDR2 sequences are LGHDT and YNNKEL (reference sequence). Trimming left V 4 bases short and J 7 bases short, with 19 bases between. This CDR3 spans 16 amino acids. Written as DNA, the CDR3 is TGTGCCAGCAGCCCCCAGGTGGGAGGTCTGTTTGAAAAACTGTTTTTT. Its protein product is CASSPQVGGLFEKLFF.

The chain couples TRBV7-2 to TRBJ2-3; possible D gene TRBD2, 5 bases. The CDR3 covers 14 residues. The ends were cut back, 6 bases at V and 1 base at J, with 11 bases in the middle. The germline V gene encodes CDR1 SGHTA and CDR2 FQGNSA. DNA for the CDR3: TGTGCCAGCAGTTCGGGGAGCGGCACAGATACGCAGTATTTT. It encodes CASSSGSGTDTQYF.

The chain links TRBV11-2 to TRBJ2-1; D is possibly TRBD1 (6 bases). Trimming removed 1 base from V and 15 bases from J, with 22 bases in between. From germline, CDR1 is SGHAT and CDR2 FQNNGV. This CDR3 spans 15 amino acids. CDR3 sequence (DNA): TGTGCCAGCAGCTTAGGGGCGATAGGGGGAGAGTTTCTGTTCTTC. This gives the protein CASSLGAIGGEFLFF.

The chain joins TRBV5-1 to TRBJ2-3, with 10 bases that match TRBD2. CDR1 SGHRS and CDR2 YFSETQ come from the germline V gene. The CDR3 is 16 residues long. V lost 3 bases, J lost 4 bases, and 8 bases stayed unmatched. The CDR3, as DNA: TGCGCCAGCAGCTACGTGGTAGCGGGGGGATCAGATACGCAGTATTTT. The encoded protein is CASSYVVAGGSDTQYF.

The chain carries TRBV7-2 and TRBJ2-7, with D tentatively TRBD2 (6 bases). The ends were cut back, 1 base at V and 3 bases at J, with 16 bases in the middle. CDR3 size: 16 residues. The germline gives CDR1 SGHTA, CDR2 FQGNSA. The CDR3 region is CASSLVVGSRNYEQYF. The CDR3, as DNA: TGTGCCAGCAGCTTAGTTGTCGGGAGTAGGAACTACGAGCAGTACTTC.

This clone was recorded once. V and J are TRBV7-9 and TRBJ1-2, with D possibly being TRBD1 (6 bases). Trimming took 0 bases from V and 2 from J, leaving 7 bases between them. The germline V gene encodes CDR1 SEHNR and CDR2 FQNEAQ (reference sequence). This CDR3 contains 14 residues. CDR3 coding DNA: TGTGCCAGCAGCTTAGCGGGGGCCAACTATGGCTACACCTTC. Translation: CASSLAGANYGYTF.

This clone is a singleton in its sample. J is TRBJ2-7 and V is TRBV28; 7 nucleotides align to TRBD2. The germline gives CDR1 MDHEN, CDR2 SYDVKM. J was trimmed by 0 bases and V by 1 base; bases with no gene match: 6. The CDR3 totals 16 residues. DNA of the CDR3: TGTGCCAGCAGTTTATTCCTAGCGGACCCCTCCTACGAGCAGTACTTC. Translating gives CASSLFLADPSYEQYF.

The chain carries TRBV5-1 and TRBJ1-6; 10 nucleotides align to TRBD1. V lost 2 bases to trimming and J lost 0 bases; unmatched junction nucleotides: 11. This CDR3 comprises 20 residues. The germline V gene encodes CDR1 SGHRS and CDR2 YFSETQ. This CDR3 reads CASSLSRGQGPDSYNSPLHF. CDR3 bases: TGCGCCAGCAGCTTATCTAGGGGACAGGGGCCGGACTCCTATAATTCACCCCTCCACTTT.

The chain joins TRBV7-2 to TRBJ2-1, with TRBD2 matching over 11 bases. The ends lost 1 base at V and 12 bases at J; junction bases unmatched: 11. Germline V gene sequence: CDR1 SGHTA, CDR2 FQGNSA. The CDR3 extends over 16 amino acids. The chain's CDR3 is CASSLEGLAVSHGQFF. The CDR3 nucleotides are TGTGCCAGCAGCTTAGAGGGACTAGCGGTGTCTCACGGGCAGTTCTTC.

The chain recombines TRBV6-6 with TRBJ1-5; D not certain. This CDR3 contains 13 residues. V gave up 11 bases and J gave up 0 bases, with 11 bases separating them. CDR1 is MNHNY, CDR2 SVGAGI, per germline (reference sequence). The CDR3 region is CAAEYNSNQPQHF. CDR3 DNA sequence: TGTGCCGCCGAATACAATAGCAATCAGCCCCAGCATTTT.

This clone appeared a single time. The chain links TRBV7-2 to TRBJ2-1; TRBD2 agrees at 8 bases. The V segment lost 5 bases and the J segment 7 bases; nucleotides outside the gene matches: 10. This CDR3 has 15 amino acids. Germline lookup yields CDR1 SGHTA and CDR2 FQGNSA. The CDR3 sequence is CASSPQSGRVNEQFF. DNA for the CDR3: TGTGCCAGCAGCCCTCAGAGCGGGAGAGTAAATGAGCAGTTCTTC.

The V and J genes are TRBV4-3 and TRBJ2-7; D uncertain. Germline CDR1 is LGHNA and CDR2 is YSLEER. The V end was cut by 2 bases, the J end by 1 base, with 12 bases between. The length of the CDR3 is 15 residues. CDR3 sequence: CASSQLFGDSYEQYF. CDR3 sequence (DNA): TGCGCCAGCAGCCAATTATTCGGAGATTCCTACGAGCAGTACTTC.

This clone has only a few counts. The J gene is TRBJ1-1, the V gene TRBV7-8, with 7 bases fitting TRBD1. The germline gives CDR1 SGHVS, CDR2 FQNEAQ. The V and J ends lost 5 bases and 8 bases, in that order; junction bases with no gene match: 5. This CDR3 has 12 residues. The CDR3 protein is CASSVHRGEAFF. In DNA form, the CDR3 reads TGTGCCAGCAGCGTCCACAGGGGCGAAGCTTTCTTT. The full variable domain, its missing parts supplied by reference TRBV7-8 and TRBJ1-1, is GAGVSQSPRYKVAKRGQDVALRCDPISGHVSLFWYQQALGQGPEFLTYFQNEAQLDKSGLPSDRFFAERPEGSVSTLKIQRTQQEDSAVYLCASSVHRGEAFFGQGTRLTVV.

The CDR3 DNA is TGTGCCAGTAGTATCGGGACAGGGGGCTTCTATGGCTACACCTTC. It codes for CASSIGTGGFYGYTF. The chain couples TRBV19 to TRBJ1-2, with 12 bases lining up with TRBD1. The CDR3 has 15 amino acids. V lost 3 bases to trimming and J lost 4 bases; unmatched junction nucleotides: 3. Germline V gene sequence: CDR1 LNHDA, CDR2 SQIVND (reference sequence).

This chain connects TRBV5-1 to TRBJ1-1; 12 bases line up with TRBD1. The CDR3 extends over 16 amino acids. V trimming: 3 bases; J trimming: 11 bases; junction bases outside the gene matches: 14. Germline V gene lookup returns CDR1 SGHRS and CDR2 YFSETQ. CDR3 residues: CASSSGDRGRNVRAFF. CDR3 coding DNA: TGCGCCAGCAGCTCGGGGGACAGGGGGCGAAATGTGAGGGCTTTCTTT.

This clone was counted once. The chain employs TRBV7-9 and TRBJ2-5, with a possible D match to TRBD2 (6 bases). This CDR3 has 15 amino acids. V shed 4 bases and J shed 5 bases, with 17 bases lying between them. CDR1 SEHNR and CDR2 FQNEAQ come from the germline V gene (reference sequence). The CDR3 DNA sequence: TGTGCCAGCAGCTCAACACGGGACTTAGAGGAGACCCAGTACTTC. This gives the protein CASSSTRDLEETQYF.

This clone was seen only a few times. The J gene is TRBJ2-7, the V gene TRBV9, with D possibly TRBD1 on 7 matching bases. CDR3 length: 14 residues. V shed 4 bases and J shed 3 bases, with 14 bases lying between them. Germline CDR1 reads SGDLS; CDR2 reads YYNGEE. CDR3: CASSQGGRYYEQYF. For the CDR3, the DNA is TGTGCCAGCAGCCAGGGGGGACGGTACTACGAGCAGTACTTC.

The rearrangement uses TRBV12-5 and TRBJ2-1; tentative D call: TRBD1 (6 bases). Germline-derived CDR1 and CDR2 are LGHNT and FRNRAP. The CDR3 covers 12 residues. V was pared by 6 bases and J by 9 bases, with 12 bases between. The CDR3 DNA reads TGTGCTAGTGGACCAGGGGCCTCTGAGCAGTTCTTC. This encodes CASGPGASEQFF.

V is TRBV2 and J is TRBJ1-2; D perhaps matches TRBD1 (6 bases). Germline assignment: CDR1 SNHLY and CDR2 FYNNEI. CDR3 length equals 13 residues. Trimming shortened V by 6 bases and J by 5 bases, and 13 bases separated the two germline ends. The DNA of the CDR3 is TGTGCCAGCAGCCTCAGGGGCGGGTATGGCTACACCTTC. Its protein product is CASSLRGGYGYTF.